The TCR beta chain under discussion was sequenced for a study of T cells in Graves' hyperthyroidism and ophthalmopathy. Study-level results: Blood also contained most expanded thyroid clonotypes above 0.001. Separating ophthalmopathy from stable hyperthyroidism was achieved by a 13 V-J model.

This CDR3 has 13 residues. V was trimmed by 0 bases and J by 6 bases, leaving 8 bases between them. Looked up from germline, CDR1 is SGHTA and CDR2 is FQGNSA. Template material for amplifying TCR beta CDR3 regions consisted of RNA transcripts. With the HTBI primer set, the TCR CDR3 went through a first round of RT-PCR. TCRdb used MiXCR to reprocess the multiplex PCR reads, holding one entry per CDR3 protein. The sample carries around 600,000 distinct CDR3 sequences, about 45% recorded once. To note about this clonotype: Antigen specificity is unknown.

This sequence was found in an adult man with Graves' disease, either hyperthyroidism or ophthalmopathy (not recorded which). The chain recombines TRBV7-2 with TRBJ1-1, with D maybe TRBD1 (6 bases). Input material: peripheral blood or thyroid tissue (not recorded which). The CDR3 DNA reads as TGTGCCAGCAGCTTAGCACAGGGCCCTGAAGCTTTCTTT. Encoded protein: CASSLAQGPEAFF. The full variable domain, in which reference TRBV7-2 and TRBJ1-1 provide the parts outside the CDR3, is GAGVSQSPSNKVTEKGKDVELRCDPISGHTALYWYRQSLGQGLEFLIYFQGNSAPDKSGLPSDRFSAERTGGSVSTLTIQRTQQEDSAVYLCASSLAQGPEAFFGQGTRLTVV.